Below are 13 T cell receptor beta chains sequenced from a single sample in a study of T cell repertoires in cytomegalovirus infection. TCRdb re-derived calls from the reads in MiXCR, one entry per CDR3 protein. The repertoire includes fewer than 350,000 distinct CDR3 sequences, 9.5% of them detected once, and roughly 4% sits in the top ten. Sequenced sample: PBMCs. The receptors were gathered from a human donor in good health (CMV status not recorded). Some clones in this sample may be carry-over from other donors' samples.

The V gene is TRBV2, the J gene TRBJ1-1; D call uncertain. There are 11 residues in the CDR3. Germline CDR1 reads SNHLY; CDR2 reads FYNNEI. V was clipped by 2 bases and J by 10 bases, with 8 bases between them. CDR3: CASSEKLGAFF. DNA of the CDR3: TGTGCCAGCAGTGAAAAATTAGGAGCTTTCTTT.

The rearrangement joins TRBV15 to TRBJ2-1, with D possibly TRBD2 on 6 matching bases. Per the germline V gene, CDR1 is LNHNV and CDR2 is YYDKDF (reference sequence). V was pared by 0 bases and J by 2 bases, with 14 bases between. The CDR3 runs to 17 residues. CDR3 residues: CATSRELPGLTYNEQFF. The CDR3 DNA reads as TGTGCCACCAGCAGAGAACTCCCGGGACTTACCTACAATGAGCAGTTCTTC.

The chain links TRBV7-2 to TRBJ1-5, with D hard to call. Germline CDR1 is SGHTA and CDR2 is FQGNSA. CDR3 length: 18 amino acids. The ends were cut back, 4 bases at V and 0 bases at J, with 19 bases in the middle. CDR3 region: CASSSPLLRAYSNQPQHF. DNA of the CDR3: TGTGCCAGCAGCTCCCCACTGTTGCGAGCCTATAGCAATCAGCCCCAGCATTTT.

The chain recombines TRBV11-3 with TRBJ1-5, with TRBD1 as a possible D gene (5 bases). Trimming left V 3 bases short and J 3 bases short, with 27 bases between. The CDR3 extends over 20 amino acids. CDR1 is SGHNT, CDR2 YENEEA, per germline. The CDR3 reads CASSFRPEGGADPHNQPQHF. In DNA, the CDR3 is TGTGCCAGCAGCTTTCGGCCTGAGGGCGGGGCGGATCCTCACAATCAGCCCCAGCATTTT.

This clonotype was found many times. The rearrangement links TRBV7-9 to TRBJ2-1; the match to TRBD2 covers 9 bases. The length of the CDR3 is 16 residues. V lost 10 bases, J lost 0 bases, and 10 bases stayed unmatched. Germline V CDR1 and CDR2: SEHNR, FQNEAQ (reference sequence). The CDR3 is CATRHPAGGSYNEQFF. In DNA, the CDR3 is TGTGCCACCCGCCATCCAGCGGGGGGCTCCTACAATGAGCAGTTCTTC.

The table lists this clonotype with many counts. The chain couples TRBV30 to TRBJ1-6; 7 bases line up with TRBD1. The length of the CDR3 is 15 residues. V gave up 2 bases and J gave up 6 bases; unmatched junction bases: 7. The germline gives CDR1 GTSNPN, CDR2 SVGIG (reference sequence). The CDR3 DNA sequence: TGTGCCTGGAGTCCATGGACAGGCCTTAATTCACCCCTCCACTTT. It specifies CAWSPWTGLNSPLHF.

The V call is TRBV19, the J call TRBJ2-1; 7 nucleotides line up with TRBD1. CDR3 length: 13 amino acids. In germline, CDR1 is LNHDA, CDR2 SQIVND (reference sequence). V was clipped by 8 bases and J by 9 bases; unmatched bases: 10. CDR3 sequence: CASRRQGDIEQFF. The CDR3 DNA reads TGTGCCAGTCGCAGACAGGGAGATATTGAGCAGTTCTTC.

This clonotype was counted only a few times. The J gene is TRBJ2-1, the V gene TRBV30, with 8 bases lining up with TRBD2. Trimming at V came to 2 bases and at J to 6 bases, leaving 6 bases not matched to a gene. CDR3 size: 14 residues. Germline CDR1 is GTSNPN and CDR2 is SVGIG (reference sequence). The CDR3 reads CAWSNGRAPNEQFF. The CDR3, as DNA: TGTGCCTGGAGTAACGGGAGGGCCCCCAATGAGCAGTTCTTC.

This clonotype was picked up many times. The V gene is TRBV7-2, the J gene TRBJ2-1; TRBD1 matches at 10 bases. V shed 3 bases, J shed 3 bases, and the junction held 11 bases outside the gene matches. The CDR3 totals 18 residues. The germline V gene encodes CDR1 SGHTA and CDR2 FQGNSA. CDR3 sequence reads: CASSFQGQGRLYYNEQFF. The DNA of the CDR3 is TGTGCCAGCAGCTTTCAGGGACAGGGGAGATTATACTACAATGAGCAGTTCTTC.

This clonotype came up a few times. This chain uses TRBV4-3 with TRBJ1-5; D uncertain. Germline-derived CDR1 and CDR2 are LGHNA and YSLEER. This CDR3 region has 16 residues. V lost 0 bases to trimming and J lost 3 bases, with 12 bases between them. For the CDR3, the DNA is TGCGCCAGCAGCCAAGATGCCGAGGCAGACAATCAGCCCCAGCATTTT. Amino acids: CASSQDAEADNQPQHF.

This clonotype was counted ten times or more. V is TRBV29-1 and J is TRBJ2-1; 8 bases map to TRBD1. In germline, CDR1 is SQVTM, CDR2 ANQGSEA. This CDR3 comprises 14 residues. Trimming took 4 bases from V and 10 from J; bases not matched to a gene: 12. The CDR3 coding sequence is TGCAGCGTTGCTACCGGACAGGGTATCGGGGAGCAGTTCTTC. Amino acid sequence: CSVATGQGIGEQFF.

This clonotype was seen a handful of times. The rearrangement links TRBV7-2 to TRBJ1-1; D remains ambiguous. CDR1 and CDR2 (germline): SGHTA, FQGNSA. CDR3 length equals 15 residues. V was clipped by 4 bases and J by 1 base, with 13 bases between them. DNA of the CDR3: TGTGCCAGCAGCTCCGGAGGAATTTGGAACACTGAAGCTTTCTTT. Translation: CASSSGGIWNTEAFF.

The table lists this clonotype with many counts. V usage is TRBV7-9 and J usage is TRBJ2-1; D is unresolved. The CDR3 spans 12 residues. V lost 5 bases and J 10 bases, leaving 12 bases between the germline ends. Germline assignment: CDR1 SEHNR and CDR2 FQNEAQ (reference sequence). CDR3 in amino acids: CASSKTTWEQFF. CDR3 nucleotides: TGTGCCAGCAGCAAGACCACATGGGAGCAGTTCTTC.